These 16 T cell receptor beta chains were all obtained from the same sample, sequenced in a study of blood T cell repertoires in COVID-19. The repertoire was sequenced with immunoSEQ multiplex PCR; TCRdb's copy has only in-frame clones and lacks some. The table has about 110,000 clones, under 85% seen once. Sequenced sample: peripheral blood. The source is a woman aged 70 to 79 with acute or convalescent COVID-19.

This clone occurred a few times. V is TRBV6-1 and J is TRBJ2-3, with D tentatively TRBD2 (5 bases). Deletions cut 1 base from V and 3 bases from J, with 20 bases between. Germline CDR1 MNHNS, CDR2 SASEGT. CDR3 length: 18 residues. CDR3 protein: CASSEGGSTRPLTDTQYF. CDR3 DNA: TGTGCCAGCAGTGAAGGAGGGTCGACTCGCCCACTGACAGATACGCAGTATTTT.

The chain employs TRBV11-3 and TRBJ1-5, with no clear D. CDR1 and CDR2 (germline): SGHNT, YENEEA. The CDR3 loop spans 17 amino acids. Trimming shortened V by 1 base and J by 5 bases, and 18 bases separated the two germline ends. CDR3 DNA: TGTGCCAGCAGCTTAGTGTCTTGGCCATTCCGTTATCAGCCCCAGCATTTT. As protein: CASSLVSWPFRYQPQHF.

V usage is TRBV2 and J usage is TRBJ2-1; 9 nucleotides align to TRBD2. The junction had 6 bases not matched to a gene; V was cut back by 8 bases and J by 7 bases. The CDR3 covers 13 residues. In germline, CDR1 is SNHLY, CDR2 FYNNEI. The CDR3 spells CASVAGGRNEQFF. The CDR3 DNA sequence: TGTGCCAGCGTGGCGGGGGGGCGGAATGAGCAGTTCTTC. Supplemented by reference TRBV2 and TRBJ2-1, the full variable domain reads EPEVTQTPSHQVTQMGQEVILRCVPISNHLYFYWYRQILGQKVEFLVSFYNNEISEKSEIFDDQFSVERPDGSNFTLKIRSTKLEDSAMYFCASVAGGRNEQFFGPGTRLTVL.

This clone was picked up one time. The chain combines TRBV30 with TRBJ2-7, with 8 bases matching TRBD2. The CDR3 is 16 residues long. With 1 base clipped from V and 4 bases from J, the junction kept 12 bases outside the gene matches. The V gene's germline CDR1 is GTSNPN and CDR2 SVGIG (reference sequence). The CDR3 DNA sequence: TGTGCCTGGAGTGCCAGACGGGCTAGCGGGTGGTACGAGCAGTACTTC. Translated: CAWSARRASGWYEQYF. The full variable domain, rest sourced from reference TRBV30 and TRBJ2-7, is SQTIHQWPATLVQPVGSPLSLECTVEGTSNPNLYWYRQAAGRGLQLLFYSVGIGQISSEVPQNLSASRPQDRQFILSSKKLLLSDSGFYLCAWSARRASGWYEQYFGPGTRLTVT.

CDR3 residues: CASSLQGPANTGELFF. As DNA, the CDR3 is TGTGCCAGCAGTTTACAGGGACCCGCGAACACCGGGGAGCTGTTTTTT. The chain is built from TRBV6-2 or TRBV6-3 and TRBJ2-2, with D perhaps matching TRBD1 (6 bases). The ends were cut back, 4 bases at V and 0 bases at J, with 12 bases in the middle. This CDR3 comprises 16 residues. Germline CDR1 is MNHEY and CDR2 is SVGEGT.

This rearrangement joins TRBV19 to TRBJ2-5, with 12 bases aligning to TRBD1. Trimming at V came to 3 bases and at J to 5 bases, leaving 4 bases not matched to a gene. In germline, CDR1 is LNHDA, CDR2 SQIVND (reference sequence). This CDR3 has 15 residues. CDR3 protein: CASSMGQGARETQYF. The CDR3 DNA sequence: TGTGCCAGTAGTATGGGACAGGGGGCACGGGAGACCCAGTACTTC.

The chain recombines TRBV4-2 with TRBJ1-6; D is undetermined. The CDR3 covers 14 residues. V was clipped by 1 base and J by 14 bases, with 15 bases between them. CDR1 is LGHNA and CDR2 is YNFKEQ in the germline V gene. The CDR3 DNA reads TGTGCCAGCAGCCAAGTTCAGGCTCTCCCCACCCTCCACTTT. Amino acids: CASSQVQALPTLHF.

V usage is TRBV11-2 and J usage is TRBJ2-7; TRBD2 matches 11 bases. The ends lost 5 bases at V and 1 base at J; junction bases unmatched: 16. The CDR3 consists of 19 residues. Germline assignment: CDR1 SGHAT and CDR2 FQNNGV. CDR3 nucleotide sequence: TGTGCCAGCAGCCCCGGAAGGGCTAGCGGGGGGTTTAGGTCCTACGAGCAGTACGTC. Its translation: CASSPGRASGGFRSYEQYV.

The chain carries TRBV5-4 and TRBJ2-1; 7 bases map to TRBD2. In germline, CDR1 is SGHNT, CDR2 YYREEE (reference sequence). Trimming cost V 0 bases and J 7 bases; bases outside gene matches: 7. This CDR3 contains 15 residues. This CDR3 is CASSLDPGGPNEQFF. The CDR3 DNA follows: TGTGCCAGCAGCTTGGACCCGGGAGGACCAAATGAGCAGTTCTTC.

In its sample, this clone was seen once. This rearrangement joins TRBV9 to TRBJ2-5; D gene ambiguous. V was pared by 3 bases and J by 1 base, with 4 bases between. CDR1 is SGDLS and CDR2 is YYNGEE in the germline V gene. There are 12 residues in the CDR3. CDR3 amino acids: CASSASQETQYF. The CDR3, as DNA: TGTGCCAGCAGCGCGAGCCAAGAGACCCAGTACTTC.

J is TRBJ2-5 and V is TRBV21-1; the DNA was not used to check the table's D call, TRBD2. TRBV21-1 is recorded as a pseudogene. The CDR3 totals 16 residues. The CDR3 spells CASSAQRQGTNETQYF. In nucleotides, the CDR3 is TGTGCCAGCAGCGCCCAACGGCAGGGGACTAATGAGACCCAGTACTTC.

The chain links TRBV6-5 to TRBJ1-5; a weak D match, TRBD1 (5 bases). V dropped 5 bases and J dropped 6 bases, with 11 bases sitting between them. This CDR3 is built from 13 residues. CDR1 is MNHEY and CDR2 is SVGAGI in the germline V gene. CDR3 protein: CASSQTGGQPQHF. CDR3 coding DNA: TGTGCCAGCAGTCAAACGGGGGGTCAGCCCCAGCATTTT.

The rearrangement joins TRBV6-1 to TRBJ1-2, with 8 bases fitting TRBD1. The germline V gene encodes CDR1 MNHNS and CDR2 SASEGT. This CDR3 contains 15 residues. Trimming took 1 base from V and 4 from J; bases not matched to a gene: 5. CDR3 sequence (DNA): TGTGCCAGCAGTGAAGGGGGGACAGGCTTCTATGGCTACACCTTC. It specifies CASSEGGTGFYGYTF.

In its sample, this clone was seen once. The chain has TRBV6-5 and TRBJ2-5; 9 bases line up with TRBD1. CDR1 and CDR2 (germline): MNHEY, SVGAGI. This CDR3 has 16 residues. Trimming at V came to 2 bases and at J to 5 bases, leaving 9 bases not matched to a gene. Written as DNA, the CDR3 is TGTGCCAGCAGTTACCCGACAGGGGGTAATCGGGAGACCCAGTACTTC. Its translation is CASSYPTGGNRETQYF.

The gene calls are TRBV7-9 and TRBJ1-1, with D unresolved. V was cut by 5 bases and J by 2 bases, with 15 bases left in between. This CDR3 comprises 15 residues. Germline-derived CDR1 and CDR2 are SEHNR and FQNEAQ (reference sequence). CDR3 amino acids: CASSASQNFNTEAFF. DNA of the CDR3: TGTGCCAGCAGCGCATCACAGAACTTTAACACTGAAGCTTTCTTT.

The J gene is TRBJ1-3, the V gene TRBV4-2, with D unclear. The ends were cut back, 2 bases at V and 0 bases at J, with 8 bases in the middle. Germline V gene lookup returns CDR1 LGHNA and CDR2 YNFKEQ. The CDR3 spans 15 residues. The CDR3 here is CASSQLTSSGNTIYF. The CDR3 DNA follows: TGTGCCAGCAGCCAATTAACGAGCTCTGGAAACACCATATATTTT.